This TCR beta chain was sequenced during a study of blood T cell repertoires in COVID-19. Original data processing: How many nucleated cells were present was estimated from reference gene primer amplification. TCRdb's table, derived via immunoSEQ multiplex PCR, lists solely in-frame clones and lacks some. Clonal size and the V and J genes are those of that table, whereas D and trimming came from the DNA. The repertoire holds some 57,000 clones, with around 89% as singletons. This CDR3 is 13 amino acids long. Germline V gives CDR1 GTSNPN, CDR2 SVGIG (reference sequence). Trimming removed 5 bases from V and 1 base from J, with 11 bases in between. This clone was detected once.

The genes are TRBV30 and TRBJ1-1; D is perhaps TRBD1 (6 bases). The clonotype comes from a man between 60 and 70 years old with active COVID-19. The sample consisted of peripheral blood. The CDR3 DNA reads TGTGCCTGGCACCGGGACACGAACACTGAAGCTTTCTTT. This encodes CAWHRDTNTEAFF.